Sequencing of this TCR beta chain was carried out in a study of T cell responses to AZD1222 COVID-19 vaccine. Study-level results: Across spike, vaccine-associated CD4 TCRs were found, dominant at 160-218 and 743-854. Clonal diversity was possibly underestimated; the donors were predominantly white British and more often female. Baseline antibody screening turned up just a handful of seropositive AZD1222 recipients. A rise in Spike-specific TCR breadth and depth followed two AZD1222 doses.

Germline V gives CDR1 ENHRY, CDR2 SYGVKD. This CDR3 region has 16 residues. J lost 4 bases, V lost 4 bases, and 4 bases had no gene match. Turning to this clone: The antigen remains unidentified.

Libraries were prepared by immunoSEQ multiplex PCR; TCRdb keeps only in-frame clonotypes and omits some of them. The repertoire consists of 100,000 to 150,000 clones, with approximately 92% occurring once and the leading ten covering approximately 2.1%. The starting material was peripheral blood, obtained 28 days after the second AZD1222 dose. This receptor was taken from an adult who received the AZD1222 COVID-19 vaccine. The rearrangement joins TRBV10-3 to TRBJ2-3; 14 bases agree with TRBD2. The CDR3 protein is CAISGGTSGSPDTQYF. The CDR3 nucleotides are TGTGCCATCAGTGGGGGGACTAGCGGGAGCCCAGATACGCAGTATTTT.